Listed below are T cell receptor beta chains from one sample, sequenced in a study of shared clonotypes between healthy human individuals. TCRdb's copy holds only in-frame clones and misses some; the assay was immunoSEQ multiplex PCR. Among about 2 million clones listed, about 95% were seen once. The sequenced sample consisted of naive CD8+ T cells sorted from blood. Every receptor here comes from a man younger than 30 in good health. Both conserved end residues are part of each CDR3. D genes are given only for firm matches.

>NA|TRBJ1-1|TRBV30
CAWSGGNTEAFF
TGTGCCTGGAGTGGCGGTAACACTGAAGCTTTCTTT
>NA|TRBJ2-7|TRBV6-5
CAVGPGMQYEQYF
TGTGCCGTAGGCCCAGGCATGCAATACGAGCAGTACTTC
>NA|TRBJ2-5|TRBV7-9
CASSSPASDQETQYF
TGTGCCAGCAGCTCCCCAGCGTCAGACCAAGAGACCCAGTACTTC
>NA|TRBJ2-2|TRBV27
CASSLRTGTLNTGELFF
TGTGCCAGCAGTTTACGCACCGGGACGCTGAACACCGGGGAGCTGTTTTTT
>NA|TRBJ1-5|TRBV30
CAWSADSNQPQHF
TGTGCCTGGAGTGCGGACAGCAATCAGCCCCAGCATTTT
>NA|TRBJ1-1|TRBV7-9
CASSLGWAEAFF
TGTGCCAGCAGCTTAGGGTGGGCTGAAGCTTTCTTT
>TRBD1|TRBJ2-7|TRBV5-5
CASSLRDRESYEQYF
TGTGCCAGCAGCTTGAGGGACAGGGAGTCCTACGAGCAGTACTTC
>TRBD2|TRBJ2-3|TRBV28
CASSSTSGMVGTDTQYF
TGTGCCAGCAGTTCGACTAGCGGGATGGTGGGCACAGATACGCAGTATTTT
>NA|TRBJ1-6|TRBV7-8
CASSLVLGEMNSPLHF
TGTGCCAGCAGCTTAGTTTTAGGGGAGATGAATTCACCCCTCCACTTT
>TRBD1|TRBJ1-2|TRBV9
CASSVGTGSNYGYTF
TGTGCCAGCAGCGTAGGGACAGGATCTAACTATGGCTACACCTTC
>NA|TRBJ2-7|TRBV11-2
CASSSWGLAISSYEQYF
TGTGCCAGCAGCTCCTGGGGTCTAGCGATTAGCTCCTACGAGCAGTACTTC
>NA|TRBJ2-3|TRBV7-9
CASSPRVGGGLDTQYF
TGTGCCAGCAGCCCCCGAGTAGGAGGGGGACTGGATACGCAGTATTTT
>NA|TRBJ2-4|TRBV7-3
CASQEPKNIQYF
TGTGCCAGCCAGGAACCCAAAAACATTCAGTACTTC
>NA|TRBJ2-7|TRBV7-9
CASSFGALEQYF
TGTGCCAGCAGCTTCGGGGCTCTGGAGCAGTACTTC
>NA|TRBJ1-5|TRBV15
CATSRVTVGNQPQHF
TGTGCCACCAGCAGAGTGACGGTGGGCAATCAGCCCCAGCATTTT
>TRBD2|TRBJ2-5|TRBV10-3
CAISVGLAGGRWEETQYF
TGTGCCATCAGTGTTGGACTAGCGGGGGGGAGATGGGAAGAGACCCAGTACTTC
>TRBD2|TRBJ2-5|TRBV9
CASSVETGAGETQYF
TGTGCCAGCAGCGTAGAGACGGGAGCGGGGGAGACCCAGTACTTC
>TRBD2|TRBJ2-1|TRBV9
CASSVGGLAGTNEQFF
TGTGCCAGCAGCGTAGGGGGACTAGCGGGGACCAATGAGCAGTTCTTC
>TRBD1|TRBJ2-1|TRBV13
CASSLGVGQGMEQFF
TGTGCCAGCAGCTTAGGGGTGGGACAGGGAATGGAGCAGTTCTTC
>TRBD2|TRBJ2-3|TRBV13
CASSLTRLAGASDTDTQYF
TGTGCCAGCAGCTTAACACGACTAGCGGGGGCCTCTGACACAGATACGCAGTATTTT
>TRBD2|TRBJ2-2|TRBV27
CASSLRTSGGPPTNTGELFF
TGTGCCAGCAGTTTAAGAACTAGCGGGGGTCCCCCCACCAACACCGGGGAGCTGTTTTTT
>NA|TRBJ2-7|TRBV27
CASSLNPLTYEQYF
TGTGCCAGCAGCTTAAACCCCCTCACCTACGAGCAGTACTTC
>TRBD2|TRBJ2-7|TRBV7-2
CASSLGVLAGVGEQYF
TGTGCCAGCAGCTTAGGGGTACTAGCGGGAGTGGGAGAGCAGTACTTC
>NA|TRBJ1-5|TRBV21-1
CASSARGQGASSNQPQHF
TGTGCCAGCAGCGCTCGAGGGCAGGGGGCCTCGAGCAATCAGCCCCAGCATTTT
>TRBD1|TRBJ2-7|TRBV7-9
CASSSGTGVREQYF
TGTGCCAGCAGCTCCGGGACAGGTGTGAGGGAGCAGTACTTC
>NA|TRBJ1-1|TRBV23-1
CATLPPEAFF
TGCGCCACATTACCCCCTGAAGCTTTCTTT
>TRBD2|TRBJ2-7|TRBV4-2
CASSLGGDYEQYF
TGTGCCAGCAGCCTGGGGGGGGACTACGAGCAGTACTTC
>NA|TRBJ2-7|TRBV6-1
CASSAREFSYEQYF
TGTGCCAGCAGTGCCAGGGAATTCTCCTACGAGCAGTACTTC
>NA|TRBJ1-1|TRBV12-5
CASGTSTGPNTEAFF
TGTGCTAGTGGGACCTCAACAGGGCCCAACACTGAAGCTTTCTTT
>TRBD1|TRBJ2-7|TRBV28
CASSLGEQGGWWEQYF
TGTGCCAGCAGTTTAGGTGAACAGGGGGGTTGGTGGGAGCAGTACTTC
>TRBD1|TRBJ2-7|TRBV6-5
CAVSPGGTYEQYF
TGTGCCGTCTCTCCAGGGGGCACTTACGAGCAGTACTTC
>NA|TRBJ2-3|TRBV9
CASSGGYGGPIDTQYF
TGTGCCAGCAGCGGAGGATATGGCGGGCCTATAGATACGCAGTATTTT
>NA|TRBJ2-3|TRBV6-6
CASSPAPSTDTQYF
TGTGCCAGCAGCCCCGCCCCTAGCACAGATACGCAGTATTTT
>NA|TRBJ1-1|TRBV5-6
CASSLGSTEAFF
TGTGCCAGCAGCTTGGGGAGTACTGAAGCTTTCTTT
>TRBD1|TRBJ2-7|TRBV28
CASSPTPPGQASGEQYF
TGTGCCAGCAGTCCCACCCCCCCGGGACAGGCATCAGGGGAGCAGTACTTC
>TRBD2|TRBJ2-1|TRBV2
CASSEAGGGAYNEQFF
TGTGCCAGCAGTGAAGCTGGCGGGGGGGCCTACAATGAGCAGTTCTTC
>NA|TRBJ2-7|TRBV9
CASSPGLGEQYF
TGTGCCAGCAGCCCGGGACTGGGCGAGCAGTACTTC
>NA|TRBJ2-2|TRBV30
CAWIDNFNRGSRGELFF
TGTGCCTGGATCGATAATTTCAACCGGGGGAGTAGGGGGGAGCTGTTTTTT
>TRBD1|TRBJ1-2|TRBV27
CASSTGTGYGYTF
TGTGCCAGCAGCACCGGGACAGGGTACGGCTACACCTTC
>NA|TRBJ2-7|TRBV30
CAWSVNSRFSYEQYF
TGTGCCTGGAGTGTGAATAGCAGGTTCTCCTACGAGCAGTACTTC